Listed here is a single TCR beta chain. Its antigen is not identified. CDR1 is LNHDA, CDR2 SQIVND, per germline (reference sequence). V lost 11 bases to trimming and J lost 0 bases; unmatched junction nucleotides: 4. The CDR3 is 14 residues long. These data belong to a study of T cell responses to AZD1222 COVID-19 vaccine. Background on the study: Whether given at about 4 or about 12 weeks, second doses were pooled.

Using immunoSEQ multiplex PCR, the repertoire was profiled, and TCRdb retains in-frame clones only, with some absent. This sample has more than 110,000 clones; 80% to 90% occur once, and the top ten carry 5.5%. Study findings and constraints: Compared with day 0, the breadth and depth of the Spike-specific TCR repertoire rose significantly after two doses of AZD1222.

Sample: peripheral blood, taken on day 0 of AZD1222 vaccination. This sequence was found in an adult in good health. V gene TRBV19 combines with J gene TRBJ2-2; TRBD1 aligns across 9 bases. CDR3 residues: CAGGTGTNTGELFF. CDR3 nucleotide sequence: TGTGCCGGTGGGACAGGGACGAACACCGGGGAGCTGTTTTTT.